The T cell receptor beta chain under discussion was sequenced for a study of T cells in Graves' hyperthyroidism and ophthalmopathy. Overall study context: At the time of initial diagnosis and before any treatment, peripheral blood was collected. Findings and caveats of the study: Most thyroid clonotypes expanded above 0.001 were also detected in blood.

Patients were excluded because of uncontrolled infection, other autoimmune disease, pregnancy or lactation. The diagnostic basis comprised clinical symptoms, serum thyroxine and TRAb, thyroid ultrasound and orbital computed tomography. The CDR3 regions of TCR beta were amplified from RNA transcripts. The HTBI set primed first-round TCR CDR3 RT-PCR. TCRdb re-called the multiplex PCR reads through MiXCR, storing one row per CDR3 protein. There are some 250,000 distinct CDR3 sequences in the sample; just over 14% occur only once, and about an eighth lies in the top ten. This clonotype was seen ten or more times. Its antigen is undetermined. The sequenced sample consisted of blood. This TCR came from a woman in her 40s with Graves' hyperthyroidism that later progressed to Graves' ophthalmopathy.

Here the CDR3 DNA reads TGTGCCAGCAGAAACCCTAGGGACAGGGTTATAGGAAACACCATATATTTT. Encoded protein: CASRNPRDRVIGNTIYF. The chain couples TRBV28 to TRBJ1-3; 9 nucleotides match TRBD1. CDR1 is MDHEN and CDR2 is SYDVKM in the germline V gene. CDR3 length: 17 amino acids. The junction had 13 bases not matched to a gene; V was cut back by 6 bases and J by 4 bases.